What follows are 18 T cell receptor beta chains derived from one specimen sequenced in a study of T cell clonality in common variable immunodeficiency. The method was immunoSEQ multiplex PCR; TCRdb's version includes in-frame clones alone and lacks a portion of them. Recorded here are about 44,000 clones, none singletons. Source material: peripheral blood mononuclear cells. These receptors were collected from a person aged 18 to 75 in good health.

This clone was observed many times. The read terminates 3 residues ahead of where the CDR3 ends, so the germline J gene completes it. The V gene is TRBV10-1, the J gene TRBJ2-2, with D possibly TRBD2 on 6 matching bases. CDR1 is WNHNN, CDR2 SYGVQD, per germline (reference sequence). The CDR3 loop spans 17 amino acids. The V end lost 3 bases, the J end lost 4 bases, and 18 bases lay between the germline ends. This CDR3 is CASSDRAGRASTGELFF. Partial CDR3 DNA: TGCGCCAGCAGTGATAGGGCGGGAAGGGCTAGCACCGGGGAG.

This clone showed up many times. The read falls 3 residues short of the CDR3 end, and the missing part is taken from the germline J gene. The gene calls are TRBV27 and TRBJ1-2, with D unclear. Germline lookup yields CDR1 MNHEY and CDR2 SMNVEV (reference sequence). The CDR3 length is 16 residues. Between the trimmed V and J ends, which lost 5 bases and 7 bases, there was a span of 23 bases. The CDR3 reads CASSPRYSARSFGYTF. Incomplete CDR3 DNA: TGTGCCAGCAGTCCGCGTTATAGTGCCCGGTCGTTTGGC.

This clone was seen ten or more times. The read falls 3 residues short of the CDR3 end, and the missing part is taken from the germline J gene. This chain connects TRBV19 to TRBJ2-2; D possibly corresponds to TRBD2 (5 bases). This CDR3 spans 19 amino acids. Deletions cut 7 bases from V and 5 bases from J, with 29 bases between. The germline CDR1 and CDR2 sequences are LNHDA and SQIVND (reference sequence). CDR3 DNA, as far as it was read: TGTGCCAGTATTTCACGAGGACTCCTAACTGTACGAGGGACCGGGGAG. This gives the protein CASISRGLLTVRGTGE. The whole CDR3 region reads CASISRGLLTVRGTGELFF.

This clone was detected many times. The CDR3 end is not reached by the read, which stops 3 residues before it; the germline J gene fills it in. V gene TRBV5-1 combines with J gene TRBJ1-5, with D possibly matching TRBD1 (5 bases). The CDR3 sequence is 14 residues long. Germline V gene data show CDR1 as SGHRS and CDR2 as YFSETQ. V lost 0 bases and J lost 6, with 10 bases in between. The DNA read from the CDR3 is TGCGCCAGCAGCTTGGACGGGCAGGGTCAGCCC. This gives the protein CASSLDGQGQP. The whole CDR3 reads CASSLDGQGQPQHF.

This clone has at least ten counts. The read gets to within 3 residues of the CDR3 end, and the germline J gene fills in the rest. The V gene is TRBV4-1, the J gene TRBJ1-4, with 8 bases fitting TRBD1. The CDR3 consists of 16 residues. V was clipped by 1 base and J by 3 bases; unmatched bases: 4. The germline V gene encodes CDR1 MGHRA and CDR2 YSYEKL. This chain's CDR3 is CASSQVPGQANEKLFF. Incomplete CDR3 DNA: TGCGCCAGCAGCCAAGTTCCGGGACAGGCTAATGAAAAA.

This clone appeared a few times. The read terminates 3 residues before the CDR3 end, so the remaining end is supplied by the germline J gene. The chain employs TRBV18 and TRBJ2-3; perhaps TRBD2 as D (6 bases). The V end was cut by 5 bases, the J end by 0 bases, with 18 bases between. CDR3 length equals 17 residues. Germline V gene sequence: CDR1 KGHSH, CDR2 LQKENI. The sequenced CDR3 bases are TGTGCCAGCTCAAACCGGGACTCGGGGCGTAGCACAGATACG. Translating gives CASSNRDSGRSTDT. In full, the CDR3 is CASSNRDSGRSTDTQYF.

This clone was recorded many times. The read terminates 3 residues before the CDR3 end, so the remaining end is supplied by the germline J gene. The chain combines TRBV12-3 or TRBV12-4 with TRBJ2-1; the match to TRBD2 covers 10 bases. This CDR3 contains 14 residues. After removal of 6 bases from V and 4 bases from J, the junction contained 3 bases not matched to a gene. The chain's CDR3 is CASSGLAEYNEQFF. The sequenced part of the CDR3 DNA is TGTGCCAGCAGCGGACTAGCGGAGTACAATGAG.

This clone was seen at least ten times. With the read ending 3 residues before the CDR3 end, the germline J gene is used to fill in that end. The chain couples TRBV30 to TRBJ2-3, with D uncertain. CDR3 length: 14 amino acids. Germline CDR1 and CDR2: GTSNPN and SVGIG (reference sequence). V was trimmed by 0 bases and J by 1 base, leaving 8 bases between them. The CDR3 protein is CAWSVLGGTDTQYF. The covered CDR3 bases are TGTGCCTGGAGTGTACTTGGTGGCACAGATACG.

This clone was seen ten or more times. The sequenced CDR3 bases are TGCAGTGCTAGACACCTCCAGGGGGCGGACTACGAG. Its translation: CSARHLQGADYE. The full-length CDR3 reads as CSARHLQGADYEQYF. This sequence joins TRBV20-1 and TRBJ2-7, with TRBD1 identical over 8 bases. The observed sequence ends 3 residues before the CDR3 terminus, with the missing tail filled in from the germline J gene. This CDR3 has 15 amino acids. Germline CDR1 is DFQATT and CDR2 is SNEGSKA (reference sequence). With V trimmed by 2 bases and J by 3 bases, 9 bases remained unmatched.

This clone was counted at least ten times. The read terminates 3 residues before the CDR3 end, so the remaining end is supplied by the germline J gene. The chain employs TRBV19 and TRBJ1-2, with 10 bases fitting TRBD1. The germline gives CDR1 LNHDA, CDR2 SQIVND (reference sequence). The CDR3 runs to 13 residues. The V gene end was trimmed by 7 bases and the J gene end by 4 bases; junction bases not matched to a gene: 3. The CDR3 loop is CASTGDRGYGYTF. CDR3 bases read: TGTGCCAGTACCGGGGACAGGGGCTATGGC.

This clone appeared many times. The read ends 3 residues early relative to the CDR3; the germline J gene fills the gap. The V and J genes are TRBV19 and TRBJ2-3; 7 bases align to TRBD2. V lost 8 bases and J lost 2; bases outside the gene matches: 10. CDR1 is LNHDA and CDR2 is SQIVND in the germline V gene (reference sequence). The CDR3 totals 15 residues. The CDR3 is CASALSGANTDTQYF. The sequenced part of the CDR3 DNA is TGTGCCAGTGCACTGAGCGGGGCAAACACAGATACG.

This clone occurred many times. The CDR3 end lies 3 residues beyond the end of the read and is filled in from the germline J gene. The chain couples TRBV28 to TRBJ1-5; D is unresolved. Trimming removed 10 bases from V and 5 bases from J, with 12 bases in between. CDR1 MDHEN and CDR2 SYDVKM come from the germline V gene. CDR3 size: 12 residues. The CDR3 loop reads CATKWAYQPQHF. The sequenced part of the CDR3 DNA is TGTGCCACCAAGTGGGCCTATCAGCCC.

This clone was picked up many times. The DNA ends 3 residues before the CDR3 does, and the rest of the CDR3 is filled in from the germline J gene. V usage is TRBV5-1 and J usage is TRBJ1-2; D uncertain. This CDR3 region has 16 residues. Germline CDR1 and CDR2: SGHRS and YFSETQ. The V and J ends lost 3 bases and 3 bases respectively, with 18 bases between them. Incomplete CDR3 DNA: TGCGCCAGCAGCTGGCCCCCCGAGGGCGCCGACTATGGC. Protein: CASSWPPEGADYG. The whole CDR3 sequence is CASSWPPEGADYGYTF.

This clone was observed at least ten times. From the germline J gene comes the end of the CDR3, since the read stops 3 residues before it. The J gene is TRBJ1-2, the V gene TRBV7-9; no reliable D call. CDR3 length: 12 residues. Germline V gene sequence: CDR1 SEHNR, CDR2 FQNEAQ (reference sequence). The CDR3 bases that were read are TGTGCCAGCAGCCTAGACATAAGGGGC. It translates to CASSLDIRG. The whole CDR3 is CASSLDIRGYTF.

This clone was counted at least ten times. The read gets to within 3 residues of the CDR3 end, and the germline J gene fills in the rest. J is TRBJ1-1 and V is TRBV15; no clear D gene. This CDR3 region has 14 residues. V shed 1 base and J shed 6 bases, with 12 bases lying between them. Per germline, CDR1 LNHNV and CDR2 YYDKDF (reference sequence). CDR3 in amino acids: CATSRGRVFAEAFF. The sequenced part of the CDR3 DNA is TGTGCCACCAGCAGAGGGAGGGTTTTCGCTGAA.

There are a few counts of this clone. The read terminates 3 residues ahead of where the CDR3 ends, so the germline J gene completes it. The chain links TRBV19 to TRBJ2-1; 10 nucleotides agree with TRBD2. Germline V CDR1 and CDR2: LNHDA, SQIVND (reference sequence). V shed 0 bases, J shed 6 bases, and the junction held 11 bases outside the gene matches. The CDR3 consists of 18 residues. CDR3 loop: CASSIDIISGREGNEQFF. CDR3 DNA (partial): TGTGCCAGTAGTATAGATATAATAAGCGGGAGGGAAGGCAATGAG. The whole variable domain, filled in from reference TRBV19 and TRBJ2-1, reads DGGITQSPKYLFRKEGQNVTLSCEQNLNHDAMYWYRQDPGQGLRLIYYSQIVNDFQKGDIAEGYSVSREKKESFPLTVTSAQKNPTAFYLCASSIDIISGREGNEQFFGPGTRLTVL.

This clone was counted at least ten times. Read coverage stops 3 residues before the CDR3 terminus; the germline J gene supplies the remainder. The genes are TRBV18 and TRBJ2-1; TRBD2 matches at 12 bases. The V segment lost 3 bases and the J segment 7 bases; nucleotides outside the gene matches: 1. This CDR3 has 14 amino acids. Germline V gene lookup returns CDR1 KGHSH and CDR2 LQKENI. The CDR3 bases that were read are TGTGCCAGCTCACCCGGGACTAGCGGGAATGAG. Amino acid sequence: CASSPGTSGNE. In full, the CDR3 reads CASSPGTSGNEQFF.

This clone occurred many times. The DNA ends 3 residues before the CDR3 does, and the rest of the CDR3 is filled in from the germline J gene. V and J are TRBV2 and TRBJ1-5, with TRBD1 identical over 7 bases. CDR1 and CDR2 from the germline V gene are SNHLY and FYNNEI. The ends lost 8 bases at V and 4 bases at J; junction bases unmatched: 8. The CDR3 is 14 amino acids. The CDR3 protein is CASSGTAGNQPQHF. Partial CDR3 DNA: TGTGCCAGCTCCGGGACAGCTGGAAATCAGCCC.